The entry below describes one TCR beta chain. V lost 9 bases and J lost 5, with 5 bases in between. CDR3 size: 10 residues. The entry originates in a study of patients and donors after allogeneic stem cell transplantation. TCRdb called the RT-PCR reads again in MiXCR, with one record for every CDR3 protein. The table lists about 40,000 distinct CDR3 sequences, roughly 29% of them singletons, with about three quarters in the top ten. Sample: blood, either unsorted or a sorted T cell fraction (not recorded which). This chain uses TRBV12-3 or TRBV12-4 with TRBJ2-1, with D possibly called TRBD1 or TRBD2 (5 bases each). The TCR originated in a human donor who was either an allogeneic HSCT recipient or a stem cell or donor lymphocyte infusion donor (not recorded which). It is not recorded whose cells these are; they may come from a transplant donor. CDR3 sequence reads: CARGDNEQFF. In nucleotides, the CDR3 is TGTGCCAGGGGGGACAATGAGCAGTTCTTC.